These 8 T cell receptor beta chains share one sample of origin, sequenced in a study of prognosis after radiotherapy for stage I lung cancer. Genomic DNA was the source, and TCR beta CDR3 was amplified from it by two-round multiplex PCR. For every TRBV and TRBJ gene, a specific primer was used in first-round PCR. From the multiplex PCR reads, TCRdb called clonotypes with MiXCR, one entry per CDR3 protein. The sample records roughly 30,000 distinct CDR3 sequences, 30% to 35% being singletons. The specimen comprised PBMCs, sampled before or after stereotactic body radiation therapy (not recorded which). The receptor set was obtained from a donor at least 50 years old with non-small cell lung cancer.

Concerning this clonotype: A far larger clone differs by one base, so this is likely a read error. The J gene is TRBJ2-7, the V gene TRBV7-2; D could derive from TRBD1 or TRBD2 (7 bases each). Per the germline V gene, CDR1 is SGHTA and CDR2 is FQGNSA. Trimming stripped 5 bases from V and 7 bases from J, with 24 bases between. The length of the CDR3 is 16 residues. The CDR3 bases are TGTGCCAGCAGCCCAAAGGGAGGGGGCGCGTACAATGAGCAGTACTTC. Amino acid sequence: CASSPKGGGAYNEQYF.

This clonotype was picked up many times. J is TRBJ2-1 and V is TRBV7-2, with D unresolved. V was cut by 4 bases and J by 1 base, with 11 bases left in between. This CDR3 has 15 amino acids. Germline CDR1 reads SGHTA; CDR2 reads FQGNSA. Written as DNA, the CDR3 is TGTGCCAGCAGCTCCAGTCCGAGATCCTACAATGAGCAGTTCTTC. It yields the protein CASSSSPRSYNEQFF.

This clonotype was seen at least ten times. This CDR3 reads CASRGKEQFF. The DNA for the CDR3 is TGTGCCAGCAGGGGGAAGGAGCAGTTCTTC. The V and J genes are TRBV28 and TRBJ2-1; D unresolved. V lost 6 bases and J lost 10, with 7 bases in between. Germline CDR1 is MDHEN and CDR2 is SYDVKM. The CDR3 contains 10 residues.

This chain uses TRBV9 with TRBJ2-1, with TRBD2 matching over 9 bases. CDR1 is SGDLS and CDR2 is YYNGEE in the germline V gene. CDR3 length equals 16 residues. Trimming cost V 2 bases and J 5 bases; bases outside gene matches: 8. CDR3 in amino acids: CASSVRVAGGHNEQFF. The CDR3 coding sequence is TGTGCCAGCAGCGTGCGTGTGGCGGGGGGGCACAATGAGCAGTTCTTC.

This clonotype showed up many times. The rearrangement uses TRBV27 and TRBJ1-6; the D is unclear. Germline V lookup: CDR1 MNHEY, CDR2 SMNVEV (reference sequence). V gave up 5 bases and J gave up 4 bases, with 12 bases separating them. The length of the CDR3 is 15 residues. CDR3 protein: CASSMEGMYNSPLHF. Written as DNA, the CDR3 is TGTGCCAGCAGTATGGAAGGGATGTATAATTCACCCCTCCACTTT.

This clonotype was found many times. V is TRBV12-3 or TRBV12-4 and J is TRBJ2-1; 13 bases align to TRBD2. Trimming at V came to 6 bases and at J to 4 bases, leaving 0 bases not matched to a gene. The CDR3 spans 14 residues. CDR3 in DNA: TGTGCCAGCAGGGGACTAGCGGGGTACAATGAGCAGTTCTTC. Translating gives CASRGLAGYNEQFF.

In the case of this clonotype: The missing conserved phenylalanine or tryptophan at the end of this CDR3 makes a read error likely. The rearrangement uses TRBV6-1 and TRBJ2-7; possibly TRBD1 for D (6 bases). Per germline, CDR1 MNHNS and CDR2 SASEGT. V lost 3 bases and J lost 3, with 9 bases in between. CDR3 length: 13 residues. The CDR3 DNA sequence: TGTGCCAGCAGTGAGTCAGGGGACTACGAGCAGTACTTA. It yields the protein CASSESGDYEQYL.

Many counts were recorded for this clonotype. The chain combines TRBV28 with TRBJ2-7; TRBD1 matches 10 bases. CDR3 length equals 13 residues. V lost 9 bases and J lost 3; bases outside the gene matches: 5. The germline CDR1 and CDR2 sequences are MDHEN and SYDVKM. In DNA form, the CDR3 reads TGTGCCAGTTGGGACAGGGGAGGCTACGAGCAGTACTTC. Protein product: CASWDRGGYEQYF.